The 25 T cell receptor beta chains below were found in one sample sequenced in a study of T cells in Graves' hyperthyroidism and ophthalmopathy. Amplification yielded TCR beta CDR3 regions, with RNA transcripts as the source. HTBI primers were employed in a first-round RT-PCR of the TCR CDR3. TCRdb analysed the multiplex PCR reads with MiXCR anew, one entry per CDR3 protein. The profile covers some 98,000 distinct CDR3 sequences, with about 40% appearing a single time and approximately 10% taken by the ten largest. The sequencing sample was made of peripheral blood or thyroid tissue (not recorded which). These TCRs come from a woman in her 30s with Graves' hyperthyroidism.

This clonotype was detected many times. J is TRBJ1-1 and V is TRBV20-1; TRBD1 might be the D (5 bases). The CDR3 extends over 15 amino acids. Germline assignment: CDR1 DFQATT and CDR2 SNEGSKA (reference sequence). The V end was cut by 2 bases, the J end by 1 base, with 14 bases between. The CDR3 DNA reads as TGCAGTGCTAGACGTCCCGGGACCAGGAACACTGAAGCTTTCTTT. Residues: CSARRPGTRNTEAFF.

In its sample, this clonotype was seen many times. The V and J genes are TRBV20-1 and TRBJ1-4, with 7 bases matching TRBD1. In germline, CDR1 is DFQATT, CDR2 SNEGSKA (reference sequence). Losses at the gene ends were 6 bases for V and 8 bases for J; bases not matched to a gene: 6. The CDR3 is 12 residues long. The CDR3 sequence: CSAATGNEKLFF. In DNA form, the CDR3 reads TGCAGTGCAGCGACAGGGAACGAAAAACTGTTTTTT.

The V call is TRBV7-6, the J call TRBJ1-1, with TRBD1 matching 8 bases. The CDR3 covers 15 residues. Germline values: CDR1 SGHVS, CDR2 FNYEAQ. V dropped 5 bases and J dropped 5; count of bases not matched to a gene: 10. In nucleotides, the CDR3 is TGTGCCAGCAGCCCACGGACAGGGCAGGAAACTGAAGCTTTCTTT. Its translation is CASSPRTGQETEAFF.

On this clonotype: The junction differs from germline at one of its ends, possibly a read error. This rearrangement joins TRBV5-1 to TRBJ1-2; D call uncertain. In germline, CDR1 is SGHRS, CDR2 YFSETQ. CDR3 length: 14 residues. The CDR3 spells CASSPAPGSYGYTF. CDR3 nucleotides: TGCGCCAGCAGCCCAGCTCCTGGGTCCTATGGTTACACCTTC.

This clonotype came up once. At one end, the junction sequence differs from germline, possibly due to a read error. This sequence joins TRBV20-1 and TRBJ2-2; D possibly corresponds to TRBD1 (5 bases). The CDR3 runs to 10 residues. In germline, CDR1 is DFQATT, CDR2 SNEGSKA (reference sequence). This CDR3 is CSLGPGELFF. CDR3 DNA: TGCAGTTTGGGGCCCGGAGAGCTGTTTTTT.

This clonotype showed up many times. The rearrangement uses TRBV28 and TRBJ1-1, with a weak D call TRBD1 (6 bases). CDR3 length: 15 residues. The germline V gene has CDR1 MDHEN and CDR2 SYDVKM. Trimming left V 6 bases short and J 1 base short, with 15 bases between. This CDR3 is CASRTHDRPNTEAFF. In DNA, the CDR3 is TGTGCCAGCAGGACCCATGACAGGCCGAACACTGAAGCTTTCTTT.

This clonotype was recorded at least ten times. The chain joins TRBV6-6 to TRBJ1-3, with D possibly TRBD1 on 6 matching bases. Germline V gene sequence: CDR1 MNHNY, CDR2 SVGAGI (reference sequence). This CDR3 is built from 13 residues. V was shortened by 5 bases and J by 5 bases, with 10 bases between the two germline ends. The CDR3, as DNA: TGTGCCAGCAGTAAACAGGGAAGAAACACCATATATTTT. This translates into CASSKQGRNTIYF.

Concerning this clonotype: As the CDR3 is not closed by the conserved phenylalanine or tryptophan, this likely results from a read error. The chain employs TRBV28 and TRBJ2-5; TRBD1 might be the D (5 bases). This CDR3 has 13 residues. Looked up from germline, CDR1 is MDHEN and CDR2 is SYDVKM. In nucleotides, the CDR3 is TGTGCCGGCAGTTCCATACCAGGGGAGACCCAGTACCTC. Protein: CAGSSIPGETQYL.

This clonotype appeared many times. The gene calls are TRBV18 and TRBJ1-2; D not certain. The V gene's germline CDR1 is KGHSH and CDR2 LQKENI. V was shortened by 3 bases and J by 7 bases, with 12 bases between the two germline ends. The CDR3 spans 13 residues. This CDR3 reads CASSPGRGGGYTF. The CDR3 DNA is TGTGCCAGCTCACCCGGCAGAGGAGGTGGCTACACCTTC.

This clonotype was counted many times. The rearrangement links TRBV6-5 to TRBJ2-7; possibly TRBD1 or TRBD2 for D (5 bases each). This CDR3 has 19 residues. V was cut by 6 bases and J by 1 base, with 28 bases left in between. CDR1 MNHEY and CDR2 SVGAGI come from the germline V gene. This CDR3 is CASSKGPGRSSILSYEQYF. The DNA for the CDR3 is TGTGCCAGCAGCAAGGGACCGGGACGGAGTTCCATTCTTTCCTACGAGCAGTACTTC.

The chain employs TRBV12-3 or TRBV12-4 and TRBJ2-3; tentatively, D is TRBD1 (5 bases). Trimming pared 3 bases from V and 7 bases from J, leaving 17 bases between. CDR3 length equals 15 residues. This CDR3 is CASSLNRSRMNTQYF. The CDR3 DNA reads TGTGCCAGCAGTTTGAACAGGTCTAGGATGAATACGCAGTATTTT.

By share, this clonotype counts as medium-sized (0.01 to 0.1%). The chain recombines TRBV12-3 or TRBV12-4 with TRBJ2-7; D could derive from TRBD1 or TRBD2 (5 bases each). The CDR3 sequence is 14 residues long. The V end was cut by 4 bases, the J end by 2 bases, with 12 bases between. CDR3 nucleotides: TGTGCCAGCAGTTCCGGGACGGCCGCCTACGAGCAGTACTTC. Residues: CASSSGTAAYEQYF.

This clonotype was seen just once. A read error may produce the germline difference seen at one junction end. The chain uses TRBV9 and TRBJ2-2; possible D gene TRBD2, 5 bases. The CDR3 is 13 residues long. From germline, CDR1 is SGDLS and CDR2 YYNGEE. The CDR3 here is CASKDRNTGELSF. The CDR3, as DNA: TGCGCCAGCAAGGACCGAAACACCGGGGAGCTGTCTTTT.

This clonotype has a count of ten or more. This sequence joins TRBV27 and TRBJ1-2; D gene unclear. Looked up from germline, CDR1 is MNHEY and CDR2 is SMNVEV (reference sequence). The ends were cut back, 0 bases at V and 4 bases at J, with 6 bases in the middle. CDR3 length: 13 amino acids. The CDR3 DNA reads as TGTGCCAGCAGTTTATCGTGGGCCTATGGCTACACCTTC. It specifies CASSLSWAYGYTF.

There are a few counts of this clonotype. The chain employs TRBV20-1 and TRBJ2-3, with 7 bases fitting TRBD2. The V gene's germline CDR1 is DFQATT and CDR2 SNEGSKA (reference sequence). The CDR3 loop spans 14 amino acids. Unmatched junction bases numbered 6, after V lost 6 bases and J lost 0 bases. CDR3 sequence: CSALWDYSTDTQYF. For the CDR3, the DNA is TGCAGTGCCCTCTGGGACTATAGCACAGATACGCAGTATTTT.

The chain combines TRBV6-5 with TRBJ1-5; D is unresolved. Trimming shortened V by 0 bases and J by 13 bases, and 16 bases separated the two germline ends. The V gene's germline CDR1 is MNHEY and CDR2 SVGAGI. This CDR3 is built from 14 residues. The CDR3 sequence: CASSYSGGPREQHF. CDR3 nucleotide sequence: TGTGCCAGCAGTTACTCGGGAGGGCCTCGGGAGCAGCATTTT.

For this clonotype: A much larger clone lies a single base off, so this may be a read error. V is TRBV9 and J is TRBJ1-1, with a possible D match to TRBD1 (6 bases). The CDR3 consists of 12 residues. The germline V gene has CDR1 SGDLS and CDR2 YYNGEE. The CDR3 region is CASSRGDTEASF. CDR3 DNA: TGTGCCAGCAGTCGGGGGGACACTGAAGCTTCCTTT.

At least ten counts were recorded for this clonotype. This sequence joins TRBV4-1 and TRBJ2-7; 10 positions match TRBD2. The CDR3 length is 15 residues. Losses at the gene ends were 4 bases for V and 7 bases for J; bases not matched to a gene: 10. Per the germline V gene, CDR1 is MGHRA and CDR2 is YSYEKL. In nucleotides, the CDR3 is TGCGCCAGCAGCCTCCTCGGAGCGGGAGGGGGTGAGCAGTACTTC. Translated: CASSLLGAGGGEQYF.

This clonotype appeared a few times. The rearrangement links TRBV20-1 to TRBJ2-3, with TRBD2 matching 7 bases. Germline V gene sequence: CDR1 DFQATT, CDR2 SNEGSKA (reference sequence). The junction had 17 bases not matched to a gene; V was cut back by 3 bases and J by 11 bases. The CDR3 runs 15 residues. The chain's CDR3 is CSARMLVAGTNMQYF. The CDR3 DNA reads as TGCAGTGCTAGGATGTTAGTAGCGGGTACTAATATGCAGTATTTT.

Details on this clonotype: Likely a read error: the CDR3 ends without its conserved phenylalanine or tryptophan. It is unclear where the CDR3 begins or ends on the DNA, so no DNA is shown, and the CDR3 is as TCRdb lists it. The rearrangement joins TRBV7-9 to TRBJ2-2; no DNA check was done on the table's D call, TRBD1. The CDR3 adds up to 18 amino acids, both ends counted. Germline CDR1 and CDR2: SEHNR and FQNEAQ (reference sequence). CDR3 sequence reads: CASSLVLPGPTNTGELRI.

This clonotype was detected ten times or more. The rearrangement joins TRBV13 to TRBJ1-1, with 8 bases identical to TRBD1. Germline values: CDR1 PRHDT, CDR2 FYEKMQ (reference sequence). The V gene end was trimmed by 3 bases and the J gene end by 10 bases; junction bases not matched to a gene: 7. CDR3 length equals 13 residues. The CDR3 reads CASSFSGGPVAFF. DNA for the CDR3: TGTGCCAGCAGCTTCTCAGGGGGCCCCGTAGCTTTCTTT.

This clonotype appeared many times. The chain is built from TRBV9 and TRBJ1-3; D perhaps matches TRBD1 (5 bases). The CDR3 runs 14 residues. Germline V gene sequence: CDR1 SGDLS, CDR2 YYNGEE. The V end was cut by 3 bases, the J end by 4 bases, with 11 bases between. The CDR3: CASSAYQGGNTIYF. The CDR3 region has the DNA TGTGCCAGCAGCGCTTATCAGGGAGGAAACACCATATATTTT.

This clonotype was seen more than once but under ten times. A single base separates this from a much larger clone, so it may be a read error. The final CDR3 position lacks the conserved phenylalanine or tryptophan, pointing to a likely read error. This chain links TRBV5-1 with TRBJ1-5; D might be TRBD1 (5 bases). The CDR3 runs to 14 residues. The V end lost 0 bases, the J end lost 2 bases, and 6 bases lay between the germline ends. Germline lookup yields CDR1 SGHRS and CDR2 YFSETQ. The CDR3 loop reads CASSLVGGNQPQHL. The CDR3 bases are TGCGCCAGCAGCTTGGTAGGGGGCAATCAGCCCCAGCATCTT.

Only one count was recorded for this clonotype. The chain carries TRBV5-5 and TRBJ2-7; 8 bases match TRBD2. CDR1 is SGHKS, CDR2 YYEKEE, per germline (reference sequence). The CDR3 extends over 17 amino acids. Unmatched junction bases numbered 16, after V lost 2 bases and J lost 6 bases. CDR3 residues: CASSFASSEGLDVEQYF. CDR3 nucleotide sequence: TGTGCCAGCAGCTTCGCCAGCAGTGAGGGACTAGACGTCGAGCAGTACTTC.

This clonotype was seen many times. J is TRBJ2-3 and V is TRBV20-1; TRBD2 aligns across 8 bases. From germline, CDR1 is DFQATT and CDR2 SNEGSKA (reference sequence). This CDR3 has 14 residues. Germline trimming cut 6 bases from V and 4 bases from J; bases unmatched to any gene: 9. The CDR3 DNA reads TGCAGTGCACCACGGGAGGGCATGCCAGATACGCAGTATTTT. It encodes CSAPREGMPDTQYF.